The T cell receptor (beta chain) under discussion was sequenced for a study of CD8 T cells in ankylosing spondylitis. Points from the study as a whole: The authors reported significant enrichment of disease-linked clones in matched ankylosing spondylitis synovial fluid.

V lost 2 bases and J lost 4, with 13 bases in between. The CDR3 covers 15 residues. Germline V gene data show CDR1 as SGDLS and CDR2 as YYNGEE. Quantitative 5'-RACE with molecular barcodes generated TCR beta libraries. Using its own MiXCR run on the 5' RACE reads, TCRdb lists one record per CDR3 protein. The repertoire holds some 250,000 distinct CDR3 sequences, with about 24% as singletons. This clonotype showed up many times. Its antigen is undetermined. This receptor was taken from a male donor with ankylosing spondylitis or in good health (not recorded which). Sequencing was performed on blood, either unsorted or a sorted T cell fraction (not recorded which). This chain joins TRBV9 and TRBJ2-1; D gene unclear. The CDR3 coding sequence is TGTGCCAGCAGCGTTTGGTCAGACTCATACAATGAGCAGTTCTTC. Translating it yields CASSVWSDSYNEQFF. The full variable domain, rest sourced from reference TRBV9 and TRBJ2-1, is DSGVTQTPKHLITATGQRVTLRCSPRSGDLSVYWYQQSLDQGLQFLIQYYNGEERAKGNILERFSAQQFPDLHSELNLSSLELGDSALYFCASSVWSDSYNEQFFGPGTRLTVL.